This record concerns one T cell receptor beta chain sequence. The CDR3 covers 14 residues. V was cut by 4 bases and J by 2 bases, with 12 bases left in between. From germline, CDR1 is SGHDN and CDR2 FVKESK. After extraction with the RNeasy kit, about 0.45 to 1 ug of the RNA was reverse transcribed using random hexamers. Using its own MiXCR run on the immunoSEQ multiplex PCR reads, TCRdb lists one record per CDR3 protein. Of 70,000 to 100,000 distinct CDR3 sequences listed, 85% to 95% are singletons. This sample was taken from a study of CD8 T cells in Susac syndrome. Material: CD8+ T cells from PBMCs. The V and J genes are TRBV14 and TRBJ2-7; D not resolved. The sequence was collected from a human donor in good health. The CDR3 loop is CASSPRYGAYEQYF. The CDR3 DNA reads TGTGCCAGCAGCCCTAGGTACGGTGCCTACGAGCAGTACTTC.